What follows are 22 T cell receptor beta chains derived from one specimen sequenced in a study of control samples from healthy donors and cancer patients. TCRdb keeps only in-frame clones here, not all; method: immunoSEQ multiplex PCR. The sample comprises roughly 120,000 clones, over 75% of which are singletons, and roughly 4.5% rests with the top ten. Sequencing used blood. Receptor source: a human donor in good health. The donor label of this sample is uncertain.

This clone was counted a single time. The chain recombines TRBV24-1 with TRBJ1-2, with TRBD1 as a possible D gene (5 bases). Germline lookup yields CDR1 KGHDR and CDR2 SFDVKD. The V end lost 7 bases, the J end lost 8 bases, and 16 bases lay between the germline ends. The CDR3 contains 13 residues. CDR3 sequence: CATSRQSFGGYTF. The CDR3 DNA reads as TGTGCCACCAGCAGACAGTCCTTCGGGGGCTACACCTTC.

The rearrangement uses TRBV11-2 and TRBJ2-5; D not certain. With 0 bases removed from V and 5 bases from J, the gap between germline ends came to 22 bases. The CDR3 is 18 amino acids. Germline assignment: CDR1 SGHAT and CDR2 FQNNGV. The CDR3 DNA reads as TGTGCCAGCAGCTTAGATTGGGCAGGCCCCCGTGACGGGGAGACCCAGTACTTC. It specifies CASSLDWAGPRDGETQYF. Together with reference TRBV11-2 and TRBJ2-5, the CDR3 gives the full variable domain: EAGVAQSPRYKIIEKRQSVAFWCNPISGHATLYWYQQILGQGPKLLIQFQNNGVVDDSQLPKDRFSAERLKGVDSTLKIQPAKLEDSAVYLCASSLDWAGPRDGETQYFGPGTRLLVL.

J is TRBJ1-4 and V is TRBV7-9; D not resolved. V shed 5 bases and J shed 2 bases, with 9 bases lying between them. Germline-derived CDR1 and CDR2 are SEHNR and FQNEAQ (reference sequence). The CDR3 has 14 residues. CDR3 sequence (DNA): TGTGCCAGCAGCGGAAGCGGGACTAATGAAAAACTGTTTTTT. It specifies CASSGSGTNEKLFF.

V gene TRBV19 combines with J gene TRBJ1-3; weak D call: TRBD1 (6 bases). The CDR3 has 15 residues. Looked up from germline, CDR1 is LNHDA and CDR2 is SQIVND (reference sequence). With 6 bases removed from V and 0 bases from J, the gap between germline ends came to 12 bases. CDR3 coding DNA: TGTGCCAGTAGCCGCGACAGGTTCTCTGGAAACACCATATATTTT. Amino acids: CASSRDRFSGNTIYF.

V usage is TRBV5-6 and J usage is TRBJ1-2; no clear D. The CDR3 runs to 14 residues. CDR1 and CDR2 from the germline V gene are SGHDT and YYEEEE. V lost 0 bases, J lost 3 bases, and 9 bases lay in between. This CDR3 is CASSLGRTYYGYTF. The CDR3 coding sequence is TGTGCCAGCAGCTTGGGCCGGACCTACTATGGCTACACCTTC.

This chain uses TRBV14 with TRBJ2-5; D possibly matches TRBD1 or TRBD2 (5 bases each). The CDR3 covers 15 residues. The germline gives CDR1 SGHDN, CDR2 FVKESK. V was pared by 4 bases and J by 3 bases, with 15 bases between. This CDR3 reads CASSPLGTVKETQYF. The CDR3 DNA sequence: TGTGCCAGCAGCCCTTTGGGGACCGTAAAAGAGACCCAGTACTTC.

This chain links TRBV10-3 with TRBJ1-1, with TRBD1 matching over 7 bases. Trimming at V came to 5 bases and at J to 11 bases, leaving 8 bases not matched to a gene. The CDR3 contains 12 residues. Germline V lookup: CDR1 ENHRY, CDR2 SYGVKD. The CDR3, as DNA: TGTGCCATCAGTCGCGAAAGGGGGCTGGCTTTCTTT. It is translated as CAISRERGLAFF.

The V and J genes are TRBV9 and TRBJ2-1, with unresolved D. The ends were cut back, 0 bases at V and 1 base at J, with 8 bases in the middle. The V gene's germline CDR1 is SGDLS and CDR2 YYNGEE. This CDR3 region has 15 residues. The CDR3 region has the DNA TGTGCCAGCAGCGTAGAGGTTGCTTCCTACAATGAGCAGTTCTTC. Translating it yields CASSVEVASYNEQFF.

The gene calls are TRBV24-1 and TRBJ2-2; no firm D call. V lost 1 base and J lost 6, with 2 bases in between. The CDR3 is 12 amino acids. The germline V gene has CDR1 KGHDR and CDR2 SFDVKD. CDR3 DNA: TGTGCCACCAGTGATTTCTCCGGGGAGCTGTTTTTT. Translating gives CATSDFSGELFF.

The CDR3 DNA reads TGTGCTAGTGGTTTAACAGGGCCGGGGGGCACCATATATTTT. It codes for CASGLTGPGGTIYF. The V call is TRBV12-5, the J call TRBJ1-3, with D tentatively TRBD1 (6 bases). Per the germline V gene, CDR1 is LGHNT and CDR2 is FRNRAP. The V end was cut by 3 bases, the J end by 9 bases, with 15 bases between. This CDR3 is 14 amino acids long.

J is TRBJ2-1 and V is TRBV6-5; D is ambiguous. Trimming pared 1 base from V and 6 bases from J, leaving 1 base between. This CDR3 is built from 11 residues. Germline CDR1 and CDR2: MNHEY and SVGAGI. The chain's CDR3 is CASSYFNEQFF. DNA for the CDR3: TGTGCCAGCAGTTACTTCAATGAGCAGTTCTTC.

The rearrangement joins TRBV28 to TRBJ1-5; D is uncertain. V lost 7 bases and J 0 bases, leaving 10 bases between the germline ends. The CDR3 loop spans 14 amino acids. In germline, CDR1 is MDHEN, CDR2 SYDVKM. The DNA of the CDR3 is TGTGCCAGCACCCAACATTATAGCAATCAGCCCCAGCATTTT. Translated: CASTQHYSNQPQHF.

CDR3 sequence reads: CASSPGAGIGTGELFF. CDR3 nucleotides: TGCGCCAGCAGCCCCGGGGCAGGGATTGGTACCGGGGAGCTGTTTTTT. The V and J genes are TRBV5-1 and TRBJ2-2; the D gene could be TRBD1 or TRBD2 (5 bases each). Germline V gene sequence: CDR1 SGHRS, CDR2 YFSETQ. The CDR3 is 16 amino acids. V dropped 4 bases and J dropped 5 bases, with 18 bases sitting between them.

The chain is built from TRBV27 and TRBJ2-7; the match to TRBD1 covers 7 bases. CDR3 size: 16 residues. The V and J ends lost 6 bases and 3 bases, in that order; junction bases with no gene match: 14. Germline loops: CDR1 MNHEY, CDR2 SMNVEV (reference sequence). The CDR3 DNA is TGTGCCAGCAGCCAATTATTCCGGGACAGCCTCTACGAGCAGTACTTC. Encoded protein: CASSQLFRDSLYEQYF.

The J gene is TRBJ1-1, the V gene TRBV6-6, with D uncertain. V lost 6 bases to trimming and J lost 2 bases, with 10 bases between them. The V gene's germline CDR1 is MNHNY and CDR2 SVGAGI (reference sequence). This CDR3 spans 13 amino acids. The CDR3 region has the DNA TGTGCCAGCAGACCTACTCGTAACACTGAAGCTTTCTTT. It encodes CASRPTRNTEAFF.

This clone was picked up a small number of times. This chain joins TRBV2 and TRBJ2-2; D is possibly TRBD1 (6 bases). Germline assignment: CDR1 SNHLY and CDR2 FYNNEI. V dropped 4 bases and J dropped 0 bases, with 9 bases sitting between them. This CDR3 has 15 amino acids. The CDR3 sequence is CASSGWTANTGELFF. CDR3 DNA: TGTGCCAGCAGTGGTTGGACAGCGAACACCGGGGAGCTGTTTTTT.

The chain joins TRBV15 to TRBJ1-5, with D perhaps TRBD1 (5 bases). Germline-derived CDR1 and CDR2 are LNHNV and YYDKDF (reference sequence). The CDR3 extends over 15 amino acids. With 0 bases removed from V and 6 bases from J, the gap between germline ends came to 12 bases. For the CDR3, the DNA is TGTGCCACCAGCAGAGATCTAGGGGCCATTCAGCCCCAGCATTTT. Its protein is CATSRDLGAIQPQHF.

The rearrangement links TRBV6-5 to TRBJ2-7; D remains ambiguous. CDR1 and CDR2 from the germline V gene are MNHEY and SVGAGI. V was trimmed by 5 bases and J by 3 bases, leaving 5 bases between them. This CDR3 is built from 11 residues. The CDR3 bases are TGTGCCAGCAGTCCTAGCTACGAGCAGTACTTC. This encodes CASSPSYEQYF.

This clone was seen more than once but under ten times. V gene TRBV19 combines with J gene TRBJ2-7; D gene unclear. The CDR3 consists of 12 residues. Per germline, CDR1 LNHDA and CDR2 SQIVND (reference sequence). Trimming removed 1 base from V and 6 bases from J, with 7 bases in between. Written as DNA, the CDR3 is TGTGCCAGTAGTATAGGAGCAGGCGAGCAGTACTTC. Its translation is CASSIGAGEQYF.

The rearrangement joins TRBV7-9 to TRBJ1-4; D is ambiguous. Trimming stripped 2 bases from V and 8 bases from J, with 6 bases between. Germline CDR1 is SEHNR and CDR2 is FQNEAQ (reference sequence). This CDR3 has 12 amino acids. The CDR3 spells CASSLQEEKLFF. CDR3 in DNA: TGTGCCAGCAGCTTACAGGAAGAAAAACTGTTTTTT.

The rearrangement links TRBV30 to TRBJ2-1; TRBD2 might be the D (6 bases). The V end was cut by 2 bases, the J end by 0 bases, with 14 bases between. Germline values: CDR1 GTSNPN, CDR2 SVGIG (reference sequence). The CDR3 loop spans 16 amino acids. DNA for the CDR3: TGTGCCTGGAGTACGGCGGGGCAGGGCTCCTACAATGAGCAGTTCTTC. It is translated as CAWSTAGQGSYNEQFF.

The chain recombines TRBV11-2 with TRBJ2-7; D possibly corresponds to TRBD1 (5 bases). The germline V and J ends were trimmed by 5 bases and 4 bases, with 24 bases remaining between them. CDR1 and CDR2 (germline): SGHAT, FQNNGV. This CDR3 has 17 residues. The DNA of the CDR3 is TGTGCCAGCAGCAAATTTATTCGACAGACAAACCCTTACGAGCAGTACTTC. Translation: CASSKFIRQTNPYEQYF.